This T cell receptor (beta chain) was documented in a study of T cells in Graves' hyperthyroidism and ophthalmopathy. Comment on this clonotype: Antigen: not known.

Reasons for excluding patients were uncontrolled infection, other autoimmune disease, pregnancy or lactation. PBMCs were derived from around 10 ml fresh peripheral blood. General study results and limits: The authors' 13 V-J model separated ophthalmopathy from stable hyperthyroidism. The blood repertoire included most of the expanded thyroid clonotypes above 0.001.

Amplification of TCR beta CDR3 regions was performed using RNA transcripts as template. HTBI primers were used for first-round RT-PCR of the TCR CDR3. TCRdb reanalysed the multiplex PCR reads using MiXCR and keeps one entry per CDR3 protein. The sample holds roughly 740,000 distinct CDR3 sequences, about a sixth seen once. The sequence was collected from a man between 18 and 29 years old with Graves' hyperthyroidism. Material: blood.

Here the CDR3 reads CASSFWGTGANVLTF. CDR3 DNA sequence: TGTGCCAGCAGCTTTTGGGGCACTGGGGCCAACGTCCTGACTTTC. The genes are TRBV5-6 and TRBJ2-6, with a weak D call TRBD1 (5 bases). Germline V gene lookup returns CDR1 SGHDT and CDR2 YYEEEE. The CDR3 loop spans 15 amino acids. V lost 2 bases, J lost 2 bases, and 8 bases lay in between.